The rows below give T cell receptor beta chains drawn from one sample of a study of Ad26.COV2.S vaccination and SARS-CoV-2 variants. Data came from immunoSEQ multiplex PCR; TCRdb stores just in-frame clones and leaves some out. The data hold approximately 97,000 clones, with about three quarters observed a single time. The sequenced sample was peripheral blood, obtained after recovery from COVID-19. The receptors here all came from a human donor who had recovered from COVID-19. Each CDR3 is given with its conserved first and last residue. Fields, in order: CDR3 DNA, CDR3 protein, V gene, D gene, clone size, J gene. The D gene is left open where the match is weak. Where a row states a size, it is once, few, many or the class of an expanded clone; other rows omit it.

TGTGCCAGCAGTTACCGGGAGACCCAGTACTTC	CASSYRETQYF	TRBV6-2/TRBV6-3	.	.	TRBJ2-5
TGTGCCAGCAGGCCCGGGACTAGCGGGGGGAAGCAGTATTTT	CASRPGTSGGKQYF	TRBV2	TRBD2	.	TRBJ2-3
TGTGCCACCATCCCCCTGGGACGGAACACCGGGGAGCTGTTTTTT	CATIPLGRNTGELFF	TRBV2	.	.	TRBJ2-2
TGTGCCAGCAGCTTTTCCGGGACAGGGGATAACGAGCAGTACTTC	CASSFSGTGDNEQYF	TRBV11-2	TRBD1	.	TRBJ2-7
TGTGCCAGCAGCCTTCTTGCGGGCAGGGACTACACCGGGGAGCTGTTTTTT	CASSLLAGRDYTGELFF	TRBV4-2	.	.	TRBJ2-2
TGTGCCAGCAGCTTGCTCGGACAGGGGATTCACTCCGGGAATGAAAAACTGTTTTTT	CASSLLGQGIHSGNEKLFF	TRBV5-4	TRBD1	.	TRBJ1-4
TGTGCCAGTAGTATTCCGAGGGAGACCCGGACCGGGGAGCTGTTTTTT	CASSIPRETRTGELFF	TRBV19	.	.	TRBJ2-2
TGCGCCAGCAGCCCCCGTTGGGCTCCCACCGGGGAGCTGTTTTTT	CASSPRWAPTGELFF	TRBV4-3	.	.	TRBJ2-2
TGCGCCAGCAGCTTATACCGGGACAGGGGCTACGAGCAGTACTTC	CASSLYRDRGYEQYF	TRBV5-1	TRBD1	.	TRBJ2-7
TGTGCCAGCAGCTTATCAGGGCCCGGCTACACCTTC	CASSLSGPGYTF	TRBV13	.	once	TRBJ1-2
TGTGCCAGCAGCAAAGTTGGGGGAACAGGGCACAATAGCACAGATACGCAGTATTTT	CASSKVGGTGHNSTDTQYF	TRBV21-1	.	few	TRBJ2-3
TGTGCCAGCAGCTTGCCTGGGGCAGCGAACACTGAAGCTTTCTTT	CASSLPGAANTEAFF	TRBV5-4	.	.	TRBJ1-1
TGTGCCACCAGCCGGGGGGCAGATTCACCCCTCCACTTT	CATSRGADSPLHF	TRBV15	.	.	TRBJ1-6
TGTGCCAGCAGTTCCGGGGCCGGTCAATCGGCCCAGCATTTT	CASSSGAGQSAQHF	TRBV6-2/TRBV6-3	.	.	TRBJ1-5
TGTGCCAGCAGTTTATCCAGCGGTAGGGGGGCCGCCAATGAGCAGTTCTTC	CASSLSSGRGAANEQFF	TRBV27	.	.	TRBJ2-1
TGCGCCAGCAGGGGTCCCCGGGCTAGCGGGGCAGATACGCAGTATTTT	CASRGPRASGADTQYF	TRBV5-1	TRBD2	.	TRBJ2-3
TGTGCCAGCAGTGAAGTGGCAGGGGGCTGGTACGAGCAGTACTTC	CASSEVAGGWYEQYF	TRBV2	TRBD1	.	TRBJ2-7
TGCGCCAGCAGCTTGGGTAGCGGGGCGCAAGCTGGAAACACCATATATTTT	CASSLGSGAQAGNTIYF	TRBV5-1	.	.	TRBJ1-3
TGTGCCAGCATCGCCAGCCCTCTCGCCTCGAACACCGGGGAGCTGTTTTTT	CASIASPLASNTGELFF	TRBV2	.	.	TRBJ2-2
TGTGCCAGCTCACCAGGGCTAATACTAGTCACCGGGGAGCTGTTTTTT	CASSPGLILVTGELFF	TRBV18	.	.	TRBJ2-2
TGTGCCAGCAGCCGGAGGGGGGAAGCTGAAGCTTTCTTT	CASSRRGEAEAFF	TRBV28	.	.	TRBJ1-1
TGTGCCAGCAGCTTGAAGGGGATCGGTGGAAACACCATATATTTT	CASSLKGIGGNTIYF	TRBV5-4	.	once	TRBJ1-3
TGTGCCTGGAGTCCACCGGGACAGGGGAGGGGATCTAACTATGGCTACACCTTC	CAWSPPGQGRGSNYGYTF	TRBV30	TRBD1	.	TRBJ1-2
TGTGCTAGTGGTTTGGTACAGGGGGCCGGGGAGCTGTTTTTT	CASGLVQGAGELFF	TRBV12-5	TRBD1	.	TRBJ2-2
TGTGCCAGCAGCTTGGACAGCTCTGGGGCCAACGTCCTGACTTTC	CASSLDSSGANVLTF	TRBV7-2	.	.	TRBJ2-6